One T cell receptor beta chain is described in this entry. Antigen specificity is unknown. These data come from a study of cytomegalovirus exposure and HLA in healthy donors. Whole-study context: A prior study identified 90 million to 120 million unique TCR beta sequences from 200 million or so T cells. Notes on the study in general: Associated with cytomegalovirus, according to the listing, were around 160 TCR beta chains. Judged likely to be a sequencing artifact was a cluster of highly shared sequence variants.

Trimming removed 8 bases at V and 1 base at J, with 8 bases between. Germline V gene sequence: CDR1 SGHNT, CDR2 YENEEA. CDR3 length equals 12 residues. Amplification used 60 Vbeta primers and 13 Jbeta primers. Sequencing used immunoSEQ multiplex PCR; TCRdb keeps in-frame clones, though not all of them. The ten most abundant clones cover approximately 2.3% of a sample with some 160,000 clones. This receptor was obtained from a man aged 25 to 40 in good health and CMV-seronegative. The chain has TRBV11-3 and TRBJ1-1; TRBD1 might be the D (5 bases). Material: PBMCs. CDR3 DNA sequence: TGTGCCAGCCTCGGGGGGAACACTGAAGCTTTCTTT. This gives the protein CASLGGNTEAFF.